Sequencing of this TCR beta chain was carried out in a study of shared clonotypes between healthy human individuals. Naive CD8 cells comprised CD45RO-negative, CCR7-positively selected cells, excluding terminally differentiated effector memory CD45RA+ cells. V was cut by 2 bases and J by 2 bases, with 13 bases left in between. Germline V gene data show CDR1 as SEHNR and CDR2 as FQNEAQ (reference sequence). The CDR3 runs 15 residues. Generated by immunoSEQ multiplex PCR, the TCRdb table keeps only in-frame clones and is missing some. The data contain over 750,000 clones, about 96% of them seen just once; the ten biggest clones take up around 0.21%.

This sequence was found in a man aged 25 to 40 in good health. The chain carries TRBV7-9 and TRBJ2-7; D not resolved. The sequenced sample was naive CD8+ T cells sorted from blood. In DNA form, the CDR3 reads TGTGCCAGCAGCTTAACTGGCAGGCCACCCTACGAGCAGTACTTC. Protein sequence: CASSLTGRPPYEQYF.